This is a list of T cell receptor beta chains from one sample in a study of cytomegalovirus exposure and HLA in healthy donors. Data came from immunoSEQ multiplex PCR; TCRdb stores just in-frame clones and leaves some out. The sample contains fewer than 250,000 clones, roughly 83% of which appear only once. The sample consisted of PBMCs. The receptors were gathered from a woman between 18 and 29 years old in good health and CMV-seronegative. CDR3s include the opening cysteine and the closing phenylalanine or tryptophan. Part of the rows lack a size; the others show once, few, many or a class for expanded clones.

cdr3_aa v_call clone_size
CASSPFGGSYNEQFF TRBV7-9 -
CASSPQTGRSYYEQYF TRBV4-1 -
CASSLQGSGETQYF TRBV7-6 -
CASSLLEGARGETQYF TRBV5-8 -
CASSGWQGNGYTF TRBV25-1 -
CASGSGTGRAAFF TRBV28 few
CASSPESPGELFF TRBV7-3 -
CASSGQGGDEQFF TRBV27 -
CASSPSPNTEAFF TRBV7-9 -
CASSLTGYGDTQYF TRBV2 -
CAISEPGTSRFYNEQFF TRBV10-3 -
CAWSVQWIATEAFF TRBV30 few
CASSFDNVGELFF TRBV11-3 once
CASSRPRAGAGGELFF TRBV28 -
CASSPVPGQGIYGYTF TRBV11-2 -
CATSRATSGTDTQYF TRBV15 -
CASSLRLVARWTDTQYF TRBV27 -
CASSYLRDGTSTGELFF TRBV2 few
CASRRQDTQYF TRBV28 -
CASSPLDRFDSNQPQHF TRBV19 -
CASSPALAKNIQYF TRBV11-2 -
CASSPGQVSSGANVLTF TRBV4-1 -
CASSEAHGSSYNEQFF TRBV6-1 -
CASSLEDRAGEQYF TRBV5-1 once
CASSLVGGSYGYTF TRBV5-4 -
CATTLREGGEAFF TRBV6-5 -
CASIRDSNQPQHF TRBV6-1 -
CASSQEYGGSYSGNTEAFF TRBV4-1 -
CASSSRSGGGNTIYF TRBV6-6 -
CASSFGGQGSGELFF TRBV5-1 many
CASSRTENSYEQYF TRBV2 -
CASSSPLTRREKETQYF TRBV13 -
CASSFGQGWSGYTF TRBV5-6 few
CASSRLGRTSSGNTIYF TRBV7-8 -
CASSYGTVSNEKLFF TRBV6-5 -
CASSLRGSGGSDEQFF TRBV7-3 -
CASSLARQTDGYTF TRBV7-9 few
CASSLVSDGGYEQYF TRBV7-6 -
CASSDLYSNQPQHF TRBV6-1 -
CASSQPGQGNSPLHF TRBV6-5 -
CASSQGAFTEAFF TRBV5-1 -
CATSRDRPSELFF TRBV15 few
CASSKLGGELFF TRBV11-2 -
CAIGGQSNQPQHF TRBV10-3 -
CASSFPGSDTQYF TRBV28 -
CASSVPTNYGYTF TRBV6-1 -
CSAIQNTEAFF TRBV20-1 -
CASSPPSGRNTEAFF TRBV18 -